Shown below are 26 T cell receptor beta chains from a single sample sequenced in a study of T cells expressing NK-cell markers. TCRdb re-called the 5' RACE reads and gives one entry per CDR3 protein, without DNA. Recorded here are 550,000 to 600,000 distinct CDR3 sequences; the top ten clones represent approximately 4%. Sequences were obtained from blood T cells: a sorted CD56 or NKG2C T cell subset, CD4+ or CD8+ T cells, or bulk PBMC T cells (not recorded which). These TCRs come from a man between 18 and 35 years old in good health.

V usage is TRBV29-1 and J usage is TRBJ2-3. The CDR3 spans 11 residues. Germline V gene lookup returns CDR1 SQVTM and CDR2 ANQGSEA. CDR3 amino acids: CSAEGTDTQYF.

The rearrangement uses TRBV6-1 and TRBJ1-1; checking the TCRdb D call of TRBD1 is not possible without DNA. Germline V gene data show CDR1 as MNHNS and CDR2 as SASEGT. The CDR3 is 12 amino acids. The CDR3 loop is CASSAQGTEAFF.

The chain is built from TRBV19 and TRBJ2-2; TCRdb outputs TRBD2, but without DNA this stays unchecked. This CDR3 is 18 amino acids long. Germline CDR1 and CDR2: LNHDA and SQIVND (reference sequence). The CDR3 loop reads CASKRASGRAANTGELFF.

The chain employs TRBV5-1 and TRBJ2-5; the TCRdb call, TRBD2, lacks DNA for checking. CDR3 length: 15 residues. Looked up from germline, CDR1 is SGHRS and CDR2 is YFSETQ. The CDR3 sequence is CASSLGLGLRETQYF.

The V gene is TRBV27, the J gene TRBJ1-1. This CDR3 contains 14 residues. Germline V CDR1 and CDR2: MNHEY, SMNVEV (reference sequence). CDR3: CASSPSVGYTEAFF.

The gene calls are TRBV28 and TRBJ2-7; without DNA, the TCRdb call of TRBD1 cannot be checked. The germline CDR1 and CDR2 sequences are MDHEN and SYDVKM. The CDR3 loop spans 15 amino acids. CDR3 sequence: CASSDSGTGTYEQYF.

The chain has TRBV7-2 and TRBJ2-1; there is no DNA to check the TCRdb D call of TRBD2. The CDR3 runs 14 residues. Looked up from germline, CDR1 is SGHTA and CDR2 is FQGNSA. This chain's CDR3 is CASSSGRIGNEQFF. Using reference TRBV7-2 and TRBJ2-1 for the parts outside the CDR3, the full variable domain is GAGVSQSPSNKVTEKGKDVELRCDPISGHTALYWYRQSLGQGLEFLIYFQGNSAPDKSGLPSDRFSAERTGGSVSTLTIQRTQQEDSAVYLCASSSGRIGNEQFFGPGTRLTVL.

This CDR3 reads CASSFPSGSGSYEQYF. J is TRBJ2-7 and V is TRBV11-2; TCRdb returns TRBD1, unconfirmable since there is no DNA. Germline CDR1 reads SGHAT; CDR2 reads FQNNGV. This CDR3 region has 16 residues.

Here the CDR3 reads CASSPMRRSNQPQHF. The chain carries TRBV6-1 and TRBJ1-5. CDR3 size: 15 residues. From germline, CDR1 is MNHNS and CDR2 SASEGT.

The J gene is TRBJ1-5, the V gene TRBV30; absent DNA, TCRdb's TRBD1 call cannot be checked. The CDR3 is 14 amino acids. Germline V gene lookup returns CDR1 GTSNPN and CDR2 SVGIG (reference sequence). CDR3: CAWSPAGSNQPQHF.

The rearrangement joins TRBV27 to TRBJ2-2; TCRdb returns TRBD2, unconfirmable since there is no DNA. The CDR3 runs to 17 residues. Germline CDR1 MNHEY, CDR2 SMNVEV (reference sequence). The chain's CDR3 is CASSKSGSGEGTGELFF.

The rearrangement uses TRBV6-1 and TRBJ2-1; TCRdb's D call of TRBD2 is untestable without DNA. Germline CDR1 MNHNS, CDR2 SASEGT. CDR3 length: 17 residues. The CDR3 protein is CASSEIGRDGNYNEQFF.

The chain carries TRBV7-2 and TRBJ2-7; the D call of TRBD1 rests on TCRdb alone, since no DNA is present to check it. This CDR3 is 14 amino acids long. Germline CDR1 is SGHTA and CDR2 is FQGNSA. The chain's CDR3 is CASSFPGGRDEQYF.

The chain joins TRBV10-3 to TRBJ1-3. The CDR3 has 14 amino acids. Germline CDR1 is ENHRY and CDR2 is SYGVKD. This CDR3 reads CAISDRRSGNTIYF.

The V and J genes are TRBV12-5 and TRBJ2-5; the D call from TCRdb, TRBD2, cannot be confirmed without DNA. Per the germline V gene, CDR1 is LGHNT and CDR2 is FRNRAP. The CDR3 loop spans 15 amino acids. The CDR3 spells CASGPSGLYQETQYF.

V gene TRBV27 combines with J gene TRBJ2-7; no DNA is available, so the TRBD1 call from TCRdb remains unchecked. The CDR3 covers 14 residues. CDR1 is MNHEY, CDR2 SMNVEV, per germline (reference sequence). This chain's CDR3 is CASSRGGGSYEQYF.

This chain links TRBV5-1 with TRBJ2-1; TCRdb's assignment of TRBD1 cannot be checked, as there is no DNA. Per the germline V gene, CDR1 is SGHRS and CDR2 is YFSETQ. CDR3 length: 15 amino acids. CDR3 sequence reads: CASSLLGDPYNEQFF. Supplemented by reference TRBV5-1 and TRBJ2-1, the full variable domain reads KAGVTQTPRYLIKTRGQQVTLSCSPISGHRSVSWYQQTPGQGLQFLFEYFSETQRNKGNFPGRFSGRQFSNSRSEMNVSTLELGDSALYLCASSLLGDPYNEQFFGPGTRLTVL.

V gene TRBV5-5 combines with J gene TRBJ1-3. Germline loops: CDR1 SGHKS, CDR2 YYEKEE (reference sequence). This CDR3 is 16 amino acids long. The chain's CDR3 is CASSPYWRASGNTIYF.

The chain recombines TRBV5-1 with TRBJ2-3; checking the TCRdb D call of TRBD1 is not possible without DNA. This CDR3 region has 16 residues. Germline assignment: CDR1 SGHRS and CDR2 YFSETQ. The chain's CDR3 is CASSVDRAAGSDTQYF.

The V and J genes are TRBV5-6 and TRBJ2-7; TCRdb gives TRBD2 as the D gene, but with no DNA this cannot be confirmed. The CDR3 totals 15 residues. The germline gives CDR1 SGHDT, CDR2 YYEEEE. The CDR3: CASSIPGLENYEQYF.

The chain is built from TRBV11-3 and TRBJ2-1; TCRdb indicates TRBD1, and absent DNA this call remains unverified. CDR3 length: 15 amino acids. The germline V gene encodes CDR1 SGHNT and CDR2 YENEEA. The chain's CDR3 is CASSLGAAGGNEQFF.

CDR3 amino acids: CAWRGQKNQPQHF. This sequence joins TRBV30 and TRBJ1-5; TCRdb returns TRBD1, unconfirmable since there is no DNA. The CDR3 is 13 amino acids. Germline CDR1 GTSNPN, CDR2 SVGIG (reference sequence).

The V and J genes are TRBV27 and TRBJ2-3; lacking DNA, the TRBD2 call made by TCRdb goes unchecked. The CDR3 is 13 residues long. Per germline, CDR1 MNHEY and CDR2 SMNVEV (reference sequence). CDR3: CASSPSLGGTQYF.

V is TRBV7-9 and J is TRBJ2-2; TCRdb gives TRBD2 as the D gene, but with no DNA this cannot be confirmed. In germline, CDR1 is SEHNR, CDR2 FQNEAQ (reference sequence). There are 16 residues in the CDR3. Here the CDR3 reads CASSLVAGGSHRELFF.

The chain has TRBV20-1 and TRBJ1-5; TCRdb proposes TRBD1, but this gene call is untestable without DNA. The CDR3 contains 15 residues. Germline lookup yields CDR1 DFQATT and CDR2 SNEGSKA (reference sequence). CDR3 region: CSAMRTGDSNQPQHF.

The CDR3 spells CASSSSGLAGRHTGELFF. The chain recombines TRBV11-2 with TRBJ2-2; TCRdb calls TRBD2, which cannot be checked without DNA. Per germline, CDR1 SGHAT and CDR2 FQNNGV. CDR3 length: 18 residues.